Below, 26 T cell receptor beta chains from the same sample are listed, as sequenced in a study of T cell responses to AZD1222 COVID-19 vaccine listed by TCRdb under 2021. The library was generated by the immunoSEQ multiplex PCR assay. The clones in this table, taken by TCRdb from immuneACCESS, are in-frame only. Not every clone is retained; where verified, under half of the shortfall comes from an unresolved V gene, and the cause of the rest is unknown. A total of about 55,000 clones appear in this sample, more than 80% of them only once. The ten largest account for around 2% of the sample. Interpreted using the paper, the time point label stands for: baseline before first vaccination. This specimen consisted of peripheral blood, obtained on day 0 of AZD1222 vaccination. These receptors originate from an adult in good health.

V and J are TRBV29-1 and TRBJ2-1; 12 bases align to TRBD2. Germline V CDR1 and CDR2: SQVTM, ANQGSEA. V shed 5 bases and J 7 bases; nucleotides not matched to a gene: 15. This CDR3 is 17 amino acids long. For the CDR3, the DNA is TGCAGCGTTCCGCTAGCGGGAGGGTTATTGGCTGTAAATGAGCAGTTCTTC. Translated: CSVPLAGGLLAVNEQFF.

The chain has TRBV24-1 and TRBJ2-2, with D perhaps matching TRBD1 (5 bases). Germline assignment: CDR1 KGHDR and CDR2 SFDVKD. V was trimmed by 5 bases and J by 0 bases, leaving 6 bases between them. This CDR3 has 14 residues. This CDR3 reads CATSAQANTGELFF. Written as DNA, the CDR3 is TGTGCCACCAGTGCACAGGCGAACACCGGGGAGCTGTTTTTT.

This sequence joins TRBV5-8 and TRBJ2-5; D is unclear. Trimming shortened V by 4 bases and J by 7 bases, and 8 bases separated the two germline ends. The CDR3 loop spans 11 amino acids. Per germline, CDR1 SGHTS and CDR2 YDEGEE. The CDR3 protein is CASSPRGTQYF. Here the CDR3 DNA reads TGTGCCAGCAGCCCCCGTGGGACCCAGTACTTC.

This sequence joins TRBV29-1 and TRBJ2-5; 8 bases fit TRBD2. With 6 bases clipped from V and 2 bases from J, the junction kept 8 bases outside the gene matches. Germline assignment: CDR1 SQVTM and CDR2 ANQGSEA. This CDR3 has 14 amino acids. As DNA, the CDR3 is TGCAGCGTGTTCAGCGGGAGTGCACAAGAGACCCAGTACTTC. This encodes CSVFSGSAQETQYF.

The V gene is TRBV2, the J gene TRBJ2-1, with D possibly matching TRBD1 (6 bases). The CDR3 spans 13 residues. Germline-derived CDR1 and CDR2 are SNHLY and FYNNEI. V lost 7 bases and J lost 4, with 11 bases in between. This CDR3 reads CASTGDMYNEQFF. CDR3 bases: TGTGCCAGCACCGGGGACATGTACAATGAGCAGTTCTTC.

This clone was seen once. Written as DNA, the CDR3 is TGTGCCTGGAACGAGGGGGGACTAGCGGGTGGTGAGCAGTTCTTC. It translates to CAWNEGGLAGGEQFF. The chain joins TRBV30 to TRBJ2-1; 12 nucleotides line up with TRBD2. The germline V gene encodes CDR1 GTSNPN and CDR2 SVGIG (reference sequence). V gave up 4 bases and J gave up 9 bases; unmatched junction bases: 10. This CDR3 comprises 15 residues.

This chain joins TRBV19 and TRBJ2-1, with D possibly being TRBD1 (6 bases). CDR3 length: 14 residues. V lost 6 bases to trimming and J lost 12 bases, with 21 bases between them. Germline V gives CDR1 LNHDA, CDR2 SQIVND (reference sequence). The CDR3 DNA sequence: TGTGCCAGTAGCCCGTCACCCGGACAGCAAGGGCAGTTCTTC. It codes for CASSPSPGQQGQFF.

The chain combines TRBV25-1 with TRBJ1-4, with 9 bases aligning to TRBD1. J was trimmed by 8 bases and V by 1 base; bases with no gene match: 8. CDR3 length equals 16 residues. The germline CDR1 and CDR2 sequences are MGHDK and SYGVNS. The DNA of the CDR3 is TGTGCCAGCAGTGAATCTAGGACAGGGGTAGAAGAAAAACTGTTTTTT. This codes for CASSESRTGVEEKLFF.

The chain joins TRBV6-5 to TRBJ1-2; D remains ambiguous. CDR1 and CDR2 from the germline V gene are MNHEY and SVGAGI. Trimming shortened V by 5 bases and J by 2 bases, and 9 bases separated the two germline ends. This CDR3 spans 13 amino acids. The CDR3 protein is CASSPNNNYGYTF. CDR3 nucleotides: TGTGCCAGCAGTCCCAATAACAACTATGGCTACACCTTC.

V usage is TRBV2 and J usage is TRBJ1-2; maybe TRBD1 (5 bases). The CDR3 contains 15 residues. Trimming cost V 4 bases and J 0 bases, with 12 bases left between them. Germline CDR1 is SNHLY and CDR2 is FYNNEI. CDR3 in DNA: TGTGCCAGCAGTGGGAACAGGAGACCTAACTATGGCTACACCTTC. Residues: CASSGNRRPNYGYTF.

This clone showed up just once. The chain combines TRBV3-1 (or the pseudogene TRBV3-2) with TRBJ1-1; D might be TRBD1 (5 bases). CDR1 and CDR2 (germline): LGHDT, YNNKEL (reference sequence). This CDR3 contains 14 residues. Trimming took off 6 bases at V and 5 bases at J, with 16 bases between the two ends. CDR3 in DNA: TGTGCCAGCAGGGTAGGGGACCGGGGAACTGAAGCTTTCTTT. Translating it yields CASRVGDRGTEAFF.

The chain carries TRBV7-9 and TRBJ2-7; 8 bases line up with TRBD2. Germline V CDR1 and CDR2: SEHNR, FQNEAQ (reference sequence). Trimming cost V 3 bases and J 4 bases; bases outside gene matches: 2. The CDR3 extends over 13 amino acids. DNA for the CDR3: TGTGCCAGCAGCTTGACTAGCGAGTACGAGCAGTACTTC. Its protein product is CASSLTSEYEQYF.

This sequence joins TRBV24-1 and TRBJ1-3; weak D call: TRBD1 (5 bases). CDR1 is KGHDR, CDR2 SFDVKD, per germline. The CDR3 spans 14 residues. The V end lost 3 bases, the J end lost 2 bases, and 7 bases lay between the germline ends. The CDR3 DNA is TGTGCCACCAGTGATACAGGCACTGGAAACACCATATATTTT. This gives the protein CATSDTGTGNTIYF.

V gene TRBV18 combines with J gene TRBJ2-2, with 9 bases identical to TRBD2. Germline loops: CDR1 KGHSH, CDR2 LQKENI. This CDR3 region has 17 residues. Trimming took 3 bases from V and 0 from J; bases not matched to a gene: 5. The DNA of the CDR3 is TGTGCCAGCTCACCTAGGACTAGCGTTGCGAACACCGGGGAGCTGTTTTTT. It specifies CASSPRTSVANTGELFF.

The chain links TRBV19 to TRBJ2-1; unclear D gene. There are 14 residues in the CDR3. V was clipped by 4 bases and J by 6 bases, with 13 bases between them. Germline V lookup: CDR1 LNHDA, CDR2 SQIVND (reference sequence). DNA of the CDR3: TGTGCCAGTAGTACCACCTTGATAGGCAATGAGCAGTTCTTC. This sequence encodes CASSTTLIGNEQFF.

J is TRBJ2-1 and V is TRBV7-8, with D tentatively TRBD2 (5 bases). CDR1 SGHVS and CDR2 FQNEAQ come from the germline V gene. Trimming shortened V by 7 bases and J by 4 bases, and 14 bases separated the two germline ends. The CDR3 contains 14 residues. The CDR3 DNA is TGTGCCAGCACCCCCCGCCGGGGTTACAATGAGCAGTTCTTC. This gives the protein CASTPRRGYNEQFF. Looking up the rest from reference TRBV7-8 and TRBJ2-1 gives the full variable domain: GAGVSQSPRYKVAKRGQDVALRCDPISGHVSLFWYQQALGQGPEFLTYFQNEAQLDKSGLPSDRFFAERPEGSVSTLKIQRTQQEDSAVYLCASTPRRGYNEQFFGPGTRLTVL.

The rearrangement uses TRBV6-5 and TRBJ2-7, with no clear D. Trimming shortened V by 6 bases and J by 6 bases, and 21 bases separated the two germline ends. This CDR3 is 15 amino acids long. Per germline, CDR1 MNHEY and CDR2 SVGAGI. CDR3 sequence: CASSGRGSDWAEQYF. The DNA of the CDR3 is TGTGCCAGCAGCGGGCGAGGAAGCGACTGGGCCGAGCAGTACTTC.

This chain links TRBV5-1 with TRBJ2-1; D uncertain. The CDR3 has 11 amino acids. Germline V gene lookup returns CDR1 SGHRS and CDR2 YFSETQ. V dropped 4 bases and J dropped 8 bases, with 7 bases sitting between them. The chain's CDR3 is CASSPHHEQFF. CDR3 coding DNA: TGCGCCAGCAGCCCCCATCATGAGCAGTTCTTC.

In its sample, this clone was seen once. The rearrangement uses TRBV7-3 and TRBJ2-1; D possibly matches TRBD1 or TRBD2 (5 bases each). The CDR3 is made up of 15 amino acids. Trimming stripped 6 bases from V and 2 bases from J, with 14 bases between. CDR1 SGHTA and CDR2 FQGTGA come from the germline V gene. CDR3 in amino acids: CASRLDQGPYNEQFF. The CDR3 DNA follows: TGTGCCAGCAGATTAGACCAGGGACCCTACAATGAGCAGTTCTTC.

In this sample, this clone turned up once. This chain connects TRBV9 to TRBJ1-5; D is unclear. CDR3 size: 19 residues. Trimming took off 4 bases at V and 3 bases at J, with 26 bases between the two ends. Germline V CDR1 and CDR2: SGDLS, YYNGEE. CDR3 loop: CASSPLIAGDRAPNQPQHF. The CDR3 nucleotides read TGTGCCAGCAGCCCCCTCATTGCGGGAGACCGAGCGCCCAATCAGCCCCAGCATTTT.

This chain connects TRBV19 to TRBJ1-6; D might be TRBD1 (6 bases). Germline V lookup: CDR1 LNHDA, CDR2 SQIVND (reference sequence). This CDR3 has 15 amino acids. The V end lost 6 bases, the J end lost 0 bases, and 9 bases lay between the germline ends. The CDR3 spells CASSEGGSYNSPLHF. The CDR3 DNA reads TGTGCCAGTAGCGAAGGGGGCTCCTATAATTCACCCCTCCACTTT.

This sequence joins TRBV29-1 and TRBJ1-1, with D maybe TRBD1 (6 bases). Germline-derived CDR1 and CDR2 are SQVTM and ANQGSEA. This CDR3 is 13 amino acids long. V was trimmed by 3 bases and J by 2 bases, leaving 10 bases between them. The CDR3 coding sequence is TGCAGCGTTGACCCACAGGGAAACACTGAAGCTTTCTTT. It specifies CSVDPQGNTEAFF.

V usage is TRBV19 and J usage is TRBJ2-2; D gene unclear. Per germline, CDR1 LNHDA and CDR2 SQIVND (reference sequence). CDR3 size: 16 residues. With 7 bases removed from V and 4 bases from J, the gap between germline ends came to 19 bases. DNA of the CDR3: TGTGCCAGTACCCCCGAAGGGTCCAGAGTCACCGGGGAGCTGTTTTTT. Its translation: CASTPEGSRVTGELFF. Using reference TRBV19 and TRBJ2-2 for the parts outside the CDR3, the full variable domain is DGGITQSPKYLFRKEGQNVTLSCEQNLNHDAMYWYRQDPGQGLRLIYYSQIVNDFQKGDIAEGYSVSREKKESFPLTVTSAQKNPTAFYLCASTPEGSRVTGELFFGEGSRLTVL.

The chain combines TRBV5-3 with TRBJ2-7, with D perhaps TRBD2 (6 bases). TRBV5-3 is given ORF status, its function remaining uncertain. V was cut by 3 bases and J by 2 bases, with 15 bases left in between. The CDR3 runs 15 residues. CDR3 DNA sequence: TGTGCCAGAAGCTGGGGTCCCGGCGGGGCCTACGAGCAGTACTTC. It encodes CARSWGPGGAYEQYF.

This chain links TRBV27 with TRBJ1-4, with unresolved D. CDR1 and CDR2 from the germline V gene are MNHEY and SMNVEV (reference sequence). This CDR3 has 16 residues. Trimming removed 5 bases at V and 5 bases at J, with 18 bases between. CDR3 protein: CASSARQAGHNEKLFF. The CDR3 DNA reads TGTGCCAGCAGTGCCCGACAAGCGGGTCACAATGAAAAACTGTTTTTT.

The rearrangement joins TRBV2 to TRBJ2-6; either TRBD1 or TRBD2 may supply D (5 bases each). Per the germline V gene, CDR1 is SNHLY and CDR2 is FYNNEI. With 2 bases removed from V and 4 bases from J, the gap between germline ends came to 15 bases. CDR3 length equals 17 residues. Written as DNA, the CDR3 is TGTGCCAGCAGTGAATTTGGGGCAGGGACCGGGGCCAACGTCCTGACTTTC. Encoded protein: CASSEFGAGTGANVLTF.